These 32 T cell receptor beta chains were all obtained from the same sample, sequenced in a study of cytomegalovirus exposure and HLA in healthy donors. The PCR ran on 60 Vbeta and 13 Jbeta primers. The protocol was immunoSEQ multiplex PCR, while the TCRdb copy is restricted to in-frame clones and leaves out a portion. The sample carries some 65,000 clones, 60% to 80% recorded once. The sequencing sample was made of PBMCs. The origin of the receptors is a girl between 5 and 17 years old in good health and CMV-seropositive.

The genes are TRBV15 and TRBJ2-1; TRBD1 agrees at 7 bases. CDR3 length: 15 residues. Germline CDR1 is LNHNV and CDR2 is YYDKDF (reference sequence). The J segment lost 2 bases and the V segment lost 1 base, leaving 2 bases of the junction unmatched. Here the CDR3 DNA reads TGTGCCACCAGCAGAGGGCAGGGGGCCTACAATGAGCAGTTCTTC. Encoded protein: CATSRGQGAYNEQFF.

The J gene is TRBJ1-5, the V gene TRBV19; 11 bases agree with TRBD1. The CDR3 contains 13 residues. With V trimmed by 6 bases and J by 6 bases, 1 base remained unmatched. Germline CDR1 LNHDA, CDR2 SQIVND (reference sequence). CDR3 protein: CASSGTGGQPQHF. Written as DNA, the CDR3 is TGTGCCAGTAGCGGGACAGGGGGTCAGCCCCAGCATTTT. Drawing the rest from reference TRBV19 and TRBJ1-5, the complete variable domain is DGGITQSPKYLFRKEGQNVTLSCEQNLNHDAMYWYRQDPGQGLRLIYYSQIVNDFQKGDIAEGYSVSREKKESFPLTVTSAQKNPTAFYLCASSGTGGQPQHFGDGTRLSIL.

The V gene is TRBV9, the J gene TRBJ2-1; 8 bases match TRBD2. The germline V gene encodes CDR1 SGDLS and CDR2 YYNGEE. CDR3 length equals 16 residues. Trimming at V came to 0 bases and at J to 7 bases, leaving 9 bases not matched to a gene. The CDR3 DNA is TGTGCCAGCAGCGTAGGTGGAGGGCGGGAGGTGAATGAGCAGTTCTTC. Translated, it gives CASSVGGGREVNEQFF.

The chain couples TRBV30 to TRBJ2-5; D may be TRBD2 (7 bases). The CDR3 totals 17 residues. CDR1 is GTSNPN, CDR2 SVGIG, per germline (reference sequence). The germline V and J ends were trimmed by 0 bases and 4 bases, with 21 bases remaining between them. CDR3: CAWSVLTPGGVGETQYF. The CDR3 region has the DNA TGTGCCTGGAGTGTACTCACTCCGGGGGGCGTGGGAGAGACCCAGTACTTC.

DNA for the CDR3: TGTGCCAGCAGTTTAATGAGGGGGTATGGCTACACCTTC. Residues: CASSLMRGYGYTF. The chain couples TRBV27 to TRBJ1-2; perhaps TRBD1 as D (6 bases). The CDR3 contains 13 residues. CDR1 and CDR2 (germline): MNHEY, SMNVEV (reference sequence). V lost 2 bases and J lost 5, with 9 bases in between.

The chain carries TRBV7-2 and TRBJ2-1; 11 bases line up with TRBD2. CDR3 length equals 16 residues. Germline CDR1 is SGHTA and CDR2 is FQGNSA. Trimming took 1 base from V and 10 from J; bases not matched to a gene: 9. Here the CDR3 DNA reads TGTGCCAGCAGCTTAGGGTTCCCTAGCGGGGGGACAGAGCAGTTCTTC. Translation: CASSLGFPSGGTEQFF.

V is TRBV7-2 and J is TRBJ2-5, with TRBD1 as a possible D gene (6 bases). Germline CDR1 reads SGHTA; CDR2 reads FQGNSA. V was pared by 5 bases and J by 4 bases, with 11 bases between. CDR3 length equals 13 residues. CDR3 coding DNA: TGTGCCAGCAGCCTCAGGGGCACAGAGACCCAGTACTTC. This encodes CASSLRGTETQYF.

V gene TRBV12-5 combines with J gene TRBJ1-1, with no clear D. The germline V gene has CDR1 LGHNT and CDR2 FRNRAP. The V end lost 7 bases, the J end lost 2 bases, and 5 bases lay between the germline ends. The CDR3 is 11 residues long. Written as DNA, the CDR3 is TGTGCTAGTGTCAGAAACACTGAAGCTTTCTTT. It is translated as CASVRNTEAFF.

The chain combines TRBV5-6 with TRBJ1-2; D is possibly TRBD1 (5 bases). V was cut by 4 bases and J by 7 bases, with 8 bases left in between. There are 11 residues in the CDR3. Germline V gene sequence: CDR1 SGHDT, CDR2 YYEEEE. The CDR3 DNA reads TGTGCCAGCAGCGGCAGGGTTGGCTACACCTTC. It translates to CASSGRVGYTF. The variable domain in full, with the rest retrieved from reference TRBV5-6 and TRBJ1-2, is DAGVTQSPTHLIKTRGQQVTLRCSPKSGHDTVSWYQQALGQGPQFIFQYYEEEERQRGNFPDRFSGHQFPNYSSELNVNALLLGDSALYLCASSGRVGYTFGSGTRLTVV.

This clone has only a few counts. V and J are TRBV2 and TRBJ2-6, with 12 bases that match TRBD2. Trimming removed 6 bases from V and 2 bases from J; junction bases left unmatched: 5. Germline V gives CDR1 SNHLY, CDR2 FYNNEI. This CDR3 has 17 amino acids. The CDR3 DNA reads TGTGCCAGCAGCTTACTAGCGGGGGGCACTGGGGCCAACGTCCTGACTTTC. It specifies CASSLLAGGTGANVLTF.

A single count supports this clone. The rearrangement links TRBV7-8 to TRBJ2-3; D might be TRBD1 (6 bases). The CDR3 loop spans 15 amino acids. Germline V gives CDR1 SGHVS, CDR2 FQNEAQ. The V end lost 5 bases, the J end lost 6 bases, and 18 bases lay between the germline ends. The CDR3 sequence: CASSPHQGPVDTQYF. CDR3 bases: TGTGCCAGCAGCCCACACCAGGGGCCGGTGGATACGCAGTATTTT.

V and J are TRBV28 and TRBJ2-3, with 10 bases identical to TRBD2. Germline V lookup: CDR1 MDHEN, CDR2 SYDVKM. Germline trimming cut 4 bases from V and 5 bases from J; bases unmatched to any gene: 3. CDR3 size: 14 residues. CDR3 sequence: CASSSLAGIDTQYF. The CDR3 DNA follows: TGTGCCAGCAGTTCACTAGCGGGGATAGATACGCAGTATTTT.

The sample holds a few counts of this clone. The rearrangement links TRBV19 to TRBJ1-2, with TRBD1 matching 7 bases. Germline CDR1 LNHDA, CDR2 SQIVND (reference sequence). Trimming removed 3 bases from V and 8 bases from J; junction bases left unmatched: 12. This CDR3 has 15 residues. The DNA for the CDR3 is TGTGCCAGTAGTATCATCCCCTCAACAGGGGCCGGCTACACCTTC. Translating gives CASSIIPSTGAGYTF.

This chain links TRBV7-9 with TRBJ1-5; D uncertain. Trimming shortened V by 5 bases and J by 8 bases, and 19 bases separated the two germline ends. CDR3 length: 15 residues. Germline V gene lookup returns CDR1 SEHNR and CDR2 FQNEAQ (reference sequence). As DNA, the CDR3 is TGTGCCAGCAGCCGCGGTACTATTATTGGTGAGCCCCAGCATTTT. As protein: CASSRGTIIGEPQHF.

The chain combines TRBV28 with TRBJ2-7; 7 bases fit TRBD1. This CDR3 has 15 residues. Germline V gene data show CDR1 as MDHEN and CDR2 as SYDVKM. J lost 2 bases, V lost 8 bases, and 12 bases had no gene match. The CDR3 loop is CASGSPGQLPYEQYF. In DNA, the CDR3 is TGTGCCAGCGGGAGTCCGGGACAGCTGCCCTACGAGCAGTACTTC.

This clone was picked up one time. V gene TRBV29-1 combines with J gene TRBJ1-1, with 8 bases lining up with TRBD1. The CDR3 has 14 residues. The V gene's germline CDR1 is SQVTM and CDR2 ANQGSEA. J lost 2 bases, V lost 8 bases, and 10 bases had no gene match. Here the CDR3 reads CSHTQGALNTEAFF. CDR3 sequence (DNA): TGCAGCCATACCCAGGGGGCGCTTAACACTGAAGCTTTCTTT.

This clone occurred once. CDR3 in DNA: TGCAGCGTTGTCCCGGTTCAAGAGACCCAGTACTTC. Protein: CSVVPVQETQYF. The V gene is TRBV29-1, the J gene TRBJ2-5; D uncertain. Trimming left V 4 bases short and J 2 bases short, with 8 bases between. Germline V lookup: CDR1 SQVTM, CDR2 ANQGSEA. CDR3 length: 12 residues.

The chain couples TRBV4-1 to TRBJ2-3, with a possible D match to TRBD1 (6 bases). Germline values: CDR1 MGHRA, CDR2 YSYEKL. Trimming took 4 bases from V and 4 from J, leaving 15 bases between them. The CDR3 loop spans 15 amino acids. This chain's CDR3 is CASSRIRGFPDTQYF. The CDR3 region has the DNA TGCGCCAGCAGCCGTATAAGGGGGTTCCCAGATACGCAGTATTTT.

The chain links TRBV5-1 to TRBJ2-1; a possible D gene is TRBD2 (6 bases). Trimming removed 7 bases from V and 7 bases from J, with 9 bases in between. The V gene's germline CDR1 is SGHRS and CDR2 YFSETQ. This CDR3 comprises 11 residues. The CDR3 DNA follows: TGCGCCAGCCGACTAGTAAATGAGCAGTTCTTC. Amino acids: CASRLVNEQFF.

V and J are TRBV5-1 and TRBJ2-1, with TRBD2 as a possible D gene (6 bases). Germline V CDR1 and CDR2: SGHRS, YFSETQ. V gave up 4 bases and J gave up 8 bases, with 10 bases separating them. This CDR3 region has 12 residues. The CDR3 DNA sequence: TGCGCCAGCAGCGGGGCGGGATATGAGCAGTTCTTC. Amino acid sequence: CASSGAGYEQFF.

This chain connects TRBV6-5 to TRBJ2-2, with TRBD2 as a possible D gene (5 bases). Germline CDR1 is MNHEY and CDR2 is SVGAGI. The CDR3 loop spans 14 amino acids. Trimming removed 10 bases at V and 1 base at J, with 13 bases between. The CDR3 here is CATAKRGNTGELFF. CDR3 bases: TGTGCCACCGCTAAACGGGGGAACACCGGGGAGCTGTTTTTT.

This CDR3 reads CSIQDTEAFF. CDR3 sequence (DNA): TGCAGCATTCAGGACACTGAAGCTTTCTTT. The J gene is TRBJ1-1, the V gene TRBV29-1; the D is unclear. Trimming cost V 8 bases and J 3 bases, with 7 bases left between them. Per germline, CDR1 SQVTM and CDR2 ANQGSEA. CDR3 length: 10 amino acids.

In its sample, this clone was seen a few times. This chain connects TRBV5-1 to TRBJ1-1; D is perhaps TRBD1 (5 bases). V lost 2 bases and J lost 1, with 6 bases in between. The length of the CDR3 is 13 residues. Germline assignment: CDR1 SGHRS and CDR2 YFSETQ. The CDR3 bases are TGCGCCAGCAGCTTCCAGGGGAACACTGAAGCTTTCTTT. This translates into CASSFQGNTEAFF.

The chain joins TRBV7-2 to TRBJ2-7, with D tentatively TRBD2 (6 bases). CDR1 and CDR2 from the germline V gene are SGHTA and FQGNSA. CDR3 size: 15 residues. V dropped 6 bases and J dropped 4 bases, with 19 bases sitting between them. CDR3 bases: TGTGCCAGCAGTCAAATGGCTAGCGCGAGATACGAGCAGTACTTC. Its translation is CASSQMASARYEQYF.

V usage is TRBV28 and J usage is TRBJ1-5; D gene uncertain. This CDR3 comprises 11 residues. Looked up from germline, CDR1 is MDHEN and CDR2 is SYDVKM. V lost 6 bases and J lost 9, with 9 bases in between. Here the CDR3 reads CASSLAWPQHF. CDR3 coding DNA: TGTGCCAGCAGCCTAGCCTGGCCCCAGCATTTT.

The V and J genes are TRBV4-2 and TRBJ1-1; possibly TRBD1 for D (6 bases). CDR3 length: 17 amino acids. Germline V gives CDR1 LGHNA, CDR2 YNFKEQ. Trimming took off 0 bases at V and 11 bases at J, with 25 bases between the two ends. DNA of the CDR3: TGTGCCAGCAGCCAAGATCCAGTAGAGGCGACGGGGCAGGGGGCTTTCTTT. The encoded protein is CASSQDPVEATGQGAFF.

The chain links TRBV2 to TRBJ1-1; D uncertain. The germline CDR1 and CDR2 sequences are SNHLY and FYNNEI. Trimming removed 4 bases at V and 4 bases at J, with 7 bases between. The CDR3 contains 12 residues. The CDR3 sequence: CASSVQSTEAFF. The CDR3 DNA follows: TGTGCCAGCAGTGTACAGAGCACTGAAGCTTTCTTT.

The chain employs TRBV11-3 and TRBJ2-3; possibly TRBD1 for D (6 bases). CDR3 length equals 14 residues. V was pared by 5 bases and J by 4 bases, with 13 bases between. The germline CDR1 and CDR2 sequences are SGHNT and YENEEA. CDR3 sequence: CASSPRTEPDTQYF. For the CDR3, the DNA is TGTGCCAGCAGCCCCCGGACAGAGCCAGATACGCAGTATTTT. Together with reference TRBV11-3 and TRBJ2-3, the CDR3 gives the full variable domain: EAGVVQSPRYKIIEKKQPVAFWCNPISGHNTLYWYLQNLGQGPELLIRYENEEAVDDSQLPKDRFSAERLKGVDSTLKIQPAELGDSAVYLCASSPRTEPDTQYFGPGTRLTVL.

This chain links TRBV6-1 with TRBJ2-7; D is uncertain. CDR1 and CDR2 from the germline V gene are MNHNS and SASEGT. Trimming pared 3 bases from V and 4 bases from J, leaving 19 bases between. The CDR3 extends over 16 amino acids. The chain's CDR3 is CASSEAEFPRWYEQYF. CDR3 DNA: TGTGCCAGCAGTGAGGCAGAATTTCCACGTTGGTACGAGCAGTACTTC.

Comment on this clone: Additional DNA sequences in this sample encode the identical CDR3. This sequence joins TRBV6-5 and TRBJ1-4, with 10 bases aligning to TRBD1. Germline lookup yields CDR1 MNHEY and CDR2 SVGAGI. V shed 6 bases, J shed 6 bases, and the junction held 4 bases outside the gene matches. CDR3 size: 14 residues. DNA for the CDR3: TGTGCCAGCAGCTACGGACAGGGGGATGAAAAACTGTTTTTT. Residues: CASSYGQGDEKLFF.

This chain links TRBV5-1 with TRBJ2-7; maybe TRBD2 (5 bases). The CDR3 is made up of 12 amino acids. Germline loops: CDR1 SGHRS, CDR2 YFSETQ. Between the trimmed V and J ends, which lost 3 bases and 6 bases, there was a span of 10 bases. CDR3 in amino acids: CASSSPAGEQYF. For the CDR3, the DNA is TGCGCCAGCAGCTCCCCCGCGGGCGAGCAGTACTTC.

The chain joins TRBV10-3 to TRBJ2-7; possibly TRBD2 for D (5 bases). V lost 4 bases and J 4 bases, leaving 14 bases between the germline ends. Germline V gene sequence: CDR1 ENHRY, CDR2 SYGVKD. This CDR3 contains 14 residues. The CDR3: CAISGNGLTYEQYF. CDR3 nucleotides: TGTGCCATCAGTGGCAACGGACTTACATACGAGCAGTACTTC.